The clone carrying this TCR beta chain was counted between two and nine times. The sample comes from a study of OX40 agonist ivuxolimab in advanced cancers. Across the study: Patients received ivuxolimab, an intravenous treatment, every 2 weeks at 0.01 to 10 mg/kg. The mean age was around 56 years, ranging from about 20 to 79, with 65% to 85% of participants male.

Clones were read by immunoSEQ multiplex PCR, and TCRdb kept only the in-frame ones, dropping some. The profile covers tens of thousands of clones, with around 90% appearing a single time and around 2.5% taken by the ten largest. Trimming cost V 8 bases and J 8 bases; bases outside gene matches: 12. The CDR3 extends over 15 amino acids. Germline V lookup: CDR1 SEHNR, CDR2 FQNEAQ (reference sequence). Sequences were derived from CD4+ or CD8+ T cells sorted from blood, sampled in a trial of the OX40 agonist ivuxolimab. The genes are TRBV7-9 and TRBJ1-4; 9 bases map to TRBD1. The receptor comes from an adult with an advanced solid tumor such as melanoma, head and neck, liver or kidney cancer. In DNA form, the CDR3 reads TGTGCCAGCCAAAAGTCGTGGACAGGGGACGAAAAACTGTTTTTT. Protein sequence: CASQKSWTGDEKLFF.